The TCR beta chain under discussion was sequenced for a study of cytomegalovirus exposure and HLA in healthy donors. Broader study findings: The study reported that TCR beta sequences accurately predicted HLA-A and HLA-B alleles in most subjects. Presence/absence analyses treated sequencing depth as roughly uniform across donors. Likely technical artifact: a cluster of highly shared sequence variants.

The study sampled nominally healthy donors, though unrecorded immune exposures were likely. PCR was performed using 60 Vbeta and 13 Jbeta primers. Measured with immunoSEQ multiplex PCR; TCRdb has only the in-frame clones, and not every one. The sample consists of approximately 120,000 clones, 77% of them appearing once. This clone was found a few times. Its antigen is currently unknown. The clonotype comes from a woman between 40 and 50 years old in good health and CMV-seropositive. Material for sequencing was PBMCs.

CDR3 amino acids: CASSERGTMNTEAFF. Written as DNA, the CDR3 is TGTGCCAGCAGTGAGAGGGGGACTATGAACACTGAAGCTTTCTTT. This sequence joins TRBV2 and TRBJ1-1; TRBD1 is a possible D gene (6 bases). Germline lookup yields CDR1 SNHLY and CDR2 FYNNEI. V was cut by 3 bases and J by 0 bases, with 11 bases left in between. The CDR3 is 15 residues long.